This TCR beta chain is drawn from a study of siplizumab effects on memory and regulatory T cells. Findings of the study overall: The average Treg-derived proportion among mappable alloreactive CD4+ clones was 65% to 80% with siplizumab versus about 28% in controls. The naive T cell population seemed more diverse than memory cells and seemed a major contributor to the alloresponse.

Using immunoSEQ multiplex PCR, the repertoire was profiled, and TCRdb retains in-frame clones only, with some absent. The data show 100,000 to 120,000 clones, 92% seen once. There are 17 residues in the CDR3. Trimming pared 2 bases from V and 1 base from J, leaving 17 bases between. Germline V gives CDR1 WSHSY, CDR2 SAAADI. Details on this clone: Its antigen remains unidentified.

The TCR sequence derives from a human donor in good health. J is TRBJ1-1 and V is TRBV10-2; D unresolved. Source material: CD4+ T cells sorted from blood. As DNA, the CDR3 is TGCGCCAGCAGTGAGGCTAGACCAAGACCGAAGAACACTGAAGCTTTCTTT. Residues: CASSEARPRPKNTEAFF.